The clone carrying this TCR beta chain showed up just a few times. Its antigen is currently unknown. TCRdb re-analysed the reads in MiXCR, keeping a single row per CDR3 protein. This table has around 900,000 distinct CDR3 sequences, roughly 31% appearing once. The sample comes from a study of T cell repertoires in cytomegalovirus infection. Study details: Carrying CMV and the relevant HLA type showed in public TCR beta signatures.

Study-level findings and limits: Carriers of CMV plus the relevant HLA were identified by cumulative public TCR beta family frequency.

V lost 7 bases to trimming and J lost 5 bases, with 16 bases between them. The CDR3 totals 14 residues. Germline-derived CDR1 and CDR2 are MNHEY and SVGAGI. V and J are TRBV6-5 and TRBJ2-3; D possibly matches TRBD1 or TRBD2 (6 bases each). The material was cultured CD8+ T cells from PBMCs, obtained from culture after CMV antigen stimulation. The clonotype originates from a human donor in good health (CMV status not recorded). Some clones in this sample may be carry-over from other donors' samples. The CDR3 spells CASTQGGPRDTQYF. CDR3 sequence (DNA): TGTGCCAGCACCCAAGGGGGGCCACGAGATACGCAGTATTTT.